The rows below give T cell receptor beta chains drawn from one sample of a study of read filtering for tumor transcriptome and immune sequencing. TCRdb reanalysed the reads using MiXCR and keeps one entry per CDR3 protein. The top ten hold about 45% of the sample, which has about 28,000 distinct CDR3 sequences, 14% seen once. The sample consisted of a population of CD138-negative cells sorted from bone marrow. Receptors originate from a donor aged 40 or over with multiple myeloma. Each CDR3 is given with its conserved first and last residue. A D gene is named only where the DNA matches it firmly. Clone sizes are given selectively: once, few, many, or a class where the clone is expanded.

CDR3nt: TGCAGCGTTGAGTACCGGGACAGGGGGCTTCAAGAGACCCAGTACTTC; CDR3aa: CSVEYRDRGLQETQYF; v_gene: TRBV29-1; d_gene: TRBD1; abundance: many; j_gene: TRBJ2-5
CDR3nt: TGTGCCAGCAGTGCCACAGGTATCGATCGGGCCTTC; CDR3aa: CASSATGIDRAF; v_gene: TRBV25-1; d_gene: NA; abundance: many; j_gene: TRBJ2-4
CDR3nt: TGTGCCAGCAGTGAGGGCACATGGGGTGAAAAACTGTTTTTT; CDR3aa: CASSEGTWGEKLFF; v_gene: TRBV2; d_gene: NA; abundance: many; j_gene: TRBJ1-4
CDR3nt: TGTGCCAGCAGGCCAGCGAACACCGGGGAGCTGTTTTTT; CDR3aa: CASRPANTGELFF; v_gene: TRBV27; d_gene: NA; abundance: many; j_gene: TRBJ2-2
CDR3nt: TGTGCCAGCAGCCACAACCCGGGAGACAACGAGCAGTACTTC; CDR3aa: CASSHNPGDNEQYF; v_gene: TRBV3-1; d_gene: NA; abundance: many; j_gene: TRBJ2-7
CDR3nt: TGCAGCGCTCCCCCCGGGGGCTACGGGCAGTACTTC; CDR3aa: CSAPPGGYGQYF; v_gene: TRBV29-1; d_gene: NA; abundance: few; j_gene: TRBJ2-7
CDR3nt: TGTGCCAGCAGTCCCCCCCTCGTGGGGCGGGTCGGGGAGCTGTTTTTT; CDR3aa: CASSPPLVGRVGELFF; v_gene: TRBV5-4; d_gene: NA; abundance: many; j_gene: TRBJ2-2
CDR3nt: TGTGCCAGCACAACGGGGGGGGCAGAGACCCAGTACTTC; CDR3aa: CASTTGGAETQYF; v_gene: TRBV28; d_gene: TRBD2; abundance: many; j_gene: TRBJ2-5
CDR3nt: TGTGCCAGCTCCCTCTTCGCAGGGACCACCGGGGAGCTGTTTTTT; CDR3aa: CASSLFAGTTGELFF; v_gene: TRBV18; d_gene: NA; abundance: NA; j_gene: TRBJ2-2
CDR3nt: TGTGCCAGTAGTCTTCGACTTGAGCAGTTCTTC; CDR3aa: CASSLRLEQFF; v_gene: TRBV19; d_gene: NA; abundance: many; j_gene: TRBJ2-1
CDR3nt: TGTGCCAGCAGTGAGAAGGCAGAGACCTACAATGAGCAGTTCTTC; CDR3aa: CASSEKAETYNEQFF; v_gene: TRBV25-1; d_gene: NA; abundance: many; j_gene: TRBJ2-1
CDR3nt: TGTGCCAGCAGTCCACCGAGTAACTACAATGAGCAGTTCTTC; CDR3aa: CASSPPSNYNEQFF; v_gene: TRBV12-3/TRBV12-4; d_gene: NA; abundance: NA; j_gene: TRBJ2-1
CDR3nt: TGCAGCGTTGAACCCGGGAAAGGCGCAGATACGCAGTATTTT; CDR3aa: CSVEPGKGADTQYF; v_gene: TRBV29-1; d_gene: NA; abundance: many; j_gene: TRBJ2-3
CDR3nt: TGTGCCAGCAGGGGAGCGGGAGAGATCCCCACCGGGGAGCTGTTTTTT; CDR3aa: CASRGAGEIPTGELFF; v_gene: TRBV7-6; d_gene: TRBD2; abundance: NA; j_gene: TRBJ2-2
CDR3nt: TGCGCCAGCAGCCAGGACAGACCCGGCGAGGGGAATTCACCCCTCCACTTT; CDR3aa: CASSQDRPGEGNSPLHF; v_gene: TRBV5-1; d_gene: NA; abundance: many; j_gene: TRBJ1-6
CDR3nt: TGTGCCAGCAGCTTAGCGCGGACCGCGAGCACCGGGGAGCTGTTTTTT; CDR3aa: CASSLARTASTGELFF; v_gene: TRBV7-6; d_gene: NA; abundance: NA; j_gene: TRBJ2-2
CDR3nt: TGTGCCTGGAGTGTAATAGGCAGGCTGTTTTTT; CDR3aa: CAWSVIGRLFF; v_gene: TRBV30; d_gene: NA; abundance: many; j_gene: TRBJ1-4
CDR3nt: TGTGCCAGCAGCTTAGGGTCGGCAGATACGCAGTATTTT; CDR3aa: CASSLGSADTQYF; v_gene: TRBV7-2; d_gene: NA; abundance: NA; j_gene: TRBJ2-3
CDR3nt: TGTGCCAGCAGTCCACCACTCACTGAGCAGTTCTTC; CDR3aa: CASSPPLTEQFF; v_gene: TRBV27; d_gene: NA; abundance: many; j_gene: TRBJ2-1
CDR3nt: TGCGCCAGCAGCCTTTACTCGGACAATGAGCAGTTCTTC; CDR3aa: CASSLYSDNEQFF; v_gene: TRBV4-1; d_gene: NA; abundance: many; j_gene: TRBJ2-1
CDR3nt: TGTGCCAGCAGTTTGGAGGGACTAGCGGTTAACGAGCAGTACTTC; CDR3aa: CASSLEGLAVNEQYF; v_gene: TRBV28; d_gene: TRBD2; abundance: few; j_gene: TRBJ2-7
CDR3nt: TGCGCCAGCAGCTTCAGTAGCGGGAGTTTAAATGAGCAGTTCTTC; CDR3aa: CASSFSSGSLNEQFF; v_gene: TRBV5-1; d_gene: TRBD2; abundance: many; j_gene: TRBJ2-1
CDR3nt: TGTGCCAGTAGTTCTCATCGGACGGCTAACAATGAGCAGTTCTTC; CDR3aa: CASSSHRTANNEQFF; v_gene: TRBV19; d_gene: NA; abundance: many; j_gene: TRBJ2-1
CDR3nt: TGTGCCAGCAGTGTTGAGTCAGGTGAAGATACGCAGTATTTT; CDR3aa: CASSVESGEDTQYF; v_gene: TRBV2; d_gene: NA; abundance: many; j_gene: TRBJ2-3
CDR3nt: TGTGCCAGCAGCTCTGCGACTAGCGGGACGGCCGGGGAGCTGTTTTTT; CDR3aa: CASSSATSGTAGELFF; v_gene: TRBV5-4; d_gene: TRBD2; abundance: many; j_gene: TRBJ2-2
CDR3nt: TGTGCCAGCAGCTTAGGCGGGCGCCATTCGGGGGCCGACGTCCTGACTTTC; CDR3aa: CASSLGGRHSGADVLTF; v_gene: TRBV7-6; d_gene: NA; abundance: many; j_gene: TRBJ2-6
CDR3nt: TGCAGTGCGTCGATAGCGGGGCTCTCCTACGAGCAGTACTTC; CDR3aa: CSASIAGLSYEQYF; v_gene: TRBV20-1; d_gene: TRBD2; abundance: many; j_gene: TRBJ2-7
CDR3nt: TGTGCCAGCTTCACGGGACTAGCGGGAACCAGCGGTGGCACAGATACGCAGTATTTT; CDR3aa: CASFTGLAGTSGGTDTQYF; v_gene: TRBV12-3/TRBV12-4; d_gene: TRBD2; abundance: many; j_gene: TRBJ2-3
CDR3nt: TGTGCCAGCAGCCAGAGTCAACTAGCGGGAGGGGGCGAGCAGTACTTC; CDR3aa: CASSQSQLAGGGEQYF; v_gene: TRBV4-2; d_gene: TRBD2; abundance: NA; j_gene: TRBJ2-7
CDR3nt: TGTGCCAGCTCACCAACTCAGGGTAGCACTGAGGCTTTCTTT; CDR3aa: CASSPTQGSTEAFF; v_gene: TRBV18; d_gene: NA; abundance: NA; j_gene: TRBJ1-1
CDR3nt: TGCAGCGCCGGACCCCGCGCCGGGACAGGGGACACCGGGGAGCTGTTTTTT; CDR3aa: CSAGPRAGTGDTGELFF; v_gene: TRBV29-1; d_gene: TRBD1; abundance: many; j_gene: TRBJ2-2
CDR3nt: TGTGCCAGCAGTTTGATACCCGGGACAGGGGGAAAAGAGACCCAGTACTTC; CDR3aa: CASSLIPGTGGKETQYF; v_gene: TRBV12-3/TRBV12-4; d_gene: TRBD1; abundance: many; j_gene: TRBJ2-5
CDR3nt: TGCGCCAGCAGTCAATGGGGGCAGGGTGGCTACACCTTC; CDR3aa: CASSQWGQGGYTF; v_gene: TRBV23-1; d_gene: NA; abundance: many; j_gene: TRBJ1-2
CDR3nt: TGCGCCAGCAGCAATACTGCGGGGGGCTCGAGGGTTAGTGACGAGCAGTACTTC; CDR3aa: CASSNTAGGSRVSDEQYF; v_gene: TRBV4-1; d_gene: TRBD2; abundance: many; j_gene: TRBJ2-7
CDR3nt: TGCGCCAGCAGCTTTCGGGCAGAACCCCAAGAGACCCAGTACTTC; CDR3aa: CASSFRAEPQETQYF; v_gene: TRBV5-1; d_gene: NA; abundance: NA; j_gene: TRBJ2-5
CDR3nt: TGTGCCAGCGCCTTCTTCGCGGGAGGAACCGAGACCCAGTACTTC; CDR3aa: CASAFFAGGTETQYF; v_gene: TRBV6-1; d_gene: TRBD2; abundance: many; j_gene: TRBJ2-5
CDR3nt: TGTGCCAGCTCTCAAAGGACAGGGAGCCCTGAAGCTTTCTTT; CDR3aa: CASSQRTGSPEAFF; v_gene: TRBV18; d_gene: TRBD1; abundance: NA; j_gene: TRBJ1-1
CDR3nt: TGCAGTGCTAGAGTCGTGGGGAGGGAGACCCAGTACTTC; CDR3aa: CSARVVGRETQYF; v_gene: TRBV20-1; d_gene: NA; abundance: few; j_gene: TRBJ2-5
CDR3nt: TGTGCCAGCAGCCCTAGAAAAGGGTTTGGCAATCAGCCCCAGCATTTT; CDR3aa: CASSPRKGFGNQPQHF; v_gene: TRBV28; d_gene: NA; abundance: NA; j_gene: TRBJ1-5
CDR3nt: TGTGCCAGCTGCTTAACGGGGCTGTACAACGAGCAGTTCTTC; CDR3aa: CASCLTGLYNEQFF; v_gene: TRBV7-3; d_gene: NA; abundance: NA; j_gene: TRBJ2-1
CDR3nt: TGCGCCAGCAGCCCGACAGGGGGCGGATCAGAGACCCAGTACTTC; CDR3aa: CASSPTGGGSETQYF; v_gene: TRBV5-1; d_gene: TRBD1; abundance: many; j_gene: TRBJ2-5
CDR3nt: TGTGCCAGCAGTTTCGAGGGTCACGGGGAGCTGTTTTTT; CDR3aa: CASSFEGHGELFF; v_gene: TRBV12-3/TRBV12-4; d_gene: NA; abundance: many; j_gene: TRBJ2-2
CDR3nt: TGTGCCAGCAGACCGACAGGGGGCGGAGAGCCCCAGCATTTT; CDR3aa: CASRPTGGGEPQHF; v_gene: TRBV2; d_gene: TRBD1; abundance: many; j_gene: TRBJ1-5
CDR3nt: TGCAGCGTCGGCGGGACAGCCAGCACAGATACGCAGTATTTT; CDR3aa: CSVGGTASTDTQYF; v_gene: TRBV29-1; d_gene: NA; abundance: many; j_gene: TRBJ2-3
CDR3nt: TGTGCCAGCAGTCCACTAGCGGGAGGAACCCAAGAGACCCAGTACTTC; CDR3aa: CASSPLAGGTQETQYF; v_gene: TRBV14; d_gene: TRBD2; abundance: many; j_gene: TRBJ2-5
CDR3nt: TGTGCCAGCAGTGACGGGGACAGGGTCAGCAATCAGCCCCAGCATTTT; CDR3aa: CASSDGDRVSNQPQHF; v_gene: TRBV2; d_gene: TRBD1; abundance: many; j_gene: TRBJ1-5
CDR3nt: TGTGCCAGCAGCCAAGCCAAAGGGGGGGCGGAGACCCCGTACTTC; CDR3aa: CASSQAKGGAETPYF; v_gene: TRBV3-1; d_gene: NA; abundance: few; j_gene: TRBJ2-5
CDR3nt: TGTGCCAGCAGTTTGCAGGGTGGGAATCAGCCCCAGCATTTT; CDR3aa: CASSLQGGNQPQHF; v_gene: TRBV12-3/TRBV12-4; d_gene: NA; abundance: many; j_gene: TRBJ1-5
CDR3nt: TGTGCCAGCAGCCAAGCGGGGCAAGAGACCCAGTACTTC; CDR3aa: CASSQAGQETQYF; v_gene: TRBV3-1; d_gene: NA; abundance: many; j_gene: TRBJ2-5
CDR3nt: TGTGCCAGCTGCTCAGAGACGGTGAACACTGAAGCTTTCTTT; CDR3aa: CASCSETVNTEAFF; v_gene: TRBV2; d_gene: NA; abundance: many; j_gene: TRBJ1-1
CDR3nt: TGTGCCAGCTCGGGACCGAGCTACAATGAGCAGTTCTTC; CDR3aa: CASSGPSYNEQFF; v_gene: TRBV7-9; d_gene: NA; abundance: many; j_gene: TRBJ2-1
CDR3nt: TGTGCCAGCGGGGGGCCTCCCCTCGAGCAGTACTTC; CDR3aa: CASGGPPLEQYF; v_gene: TRBV6-2/TRBV6-3; d_gene: NA; abundance: many; j_gene: TRBJ2-7
CDR3nt: TGCAGTGCTACTAGACAGCAAGAGACCCAGTACTTC; CDR3aa: CSATRQQETQYF; v_gene: TRBV20-1; d_gene: NA; abundance: many; j_gene: TRBJ2-5
CDR3nt: TGTGCCATCAGTGACAACAGGGATATCAATGAGCAGTTCTTC; CDR3aa: CAISDNRDINEQFF; v_gene: TRBV10-3; d_gene: NA; abundance: many; j_gene: TRBJ2-1
CDR3nt: TGTGCCAGCAGTGAACAGGGGGCGATCGGCGGGGAGCTGTTTTTT; CDR3aa: CASSEQGAIGGELFF; v_gene: TRBV2; d_gene: TRBD1; abundance: NA; j_gene: TRBJ2-2